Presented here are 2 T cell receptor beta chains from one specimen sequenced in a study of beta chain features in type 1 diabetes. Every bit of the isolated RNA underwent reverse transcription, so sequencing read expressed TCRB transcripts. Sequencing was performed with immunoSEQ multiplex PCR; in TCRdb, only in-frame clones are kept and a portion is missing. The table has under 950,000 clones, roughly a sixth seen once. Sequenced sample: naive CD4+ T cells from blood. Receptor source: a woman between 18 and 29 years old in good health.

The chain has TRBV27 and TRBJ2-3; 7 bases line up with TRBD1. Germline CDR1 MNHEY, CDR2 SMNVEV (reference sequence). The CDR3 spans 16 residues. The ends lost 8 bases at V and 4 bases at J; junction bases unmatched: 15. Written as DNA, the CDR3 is TGTGCCAGCCTACCGATATTTAGGGGGACAGCAGATACGCAGTATTTT. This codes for CASLPIFRGTADTQYF.

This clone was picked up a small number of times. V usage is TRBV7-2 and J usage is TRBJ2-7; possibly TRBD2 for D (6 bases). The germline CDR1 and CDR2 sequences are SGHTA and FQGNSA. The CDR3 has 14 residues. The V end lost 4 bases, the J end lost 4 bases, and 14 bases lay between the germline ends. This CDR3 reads CASSSMGGVYEQYF. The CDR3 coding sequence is TGTGCCAGCAGCTCAATGGGGGGAGTTTACGAGCAGTACTTC.